Shown below are 3 T cell receptor beta chains from a single sample sequenced in a study of blood T cells in healthy people across ages. Next came a second PCR, run for roughly 6 to 11 cycles, which used a sample-barcoded 5' primer along with a J-beta primer mix. One entry per CDR3 protein results from TCRdb running MiXCR on the 5' RACE reads. The sample lists 1.4 million or so distinct CDR3 sequences; roughly two fifths were seen once. Sequenced input: blood. The origin of the receptors is a woman aged 18 to 35 in good health.

This clonotype was seen more than once but under ten times. V is TRBV20-1 and J is TRBJ2-3, with D unresolved. Germline-derived CDR1 and CDR2 are DFQATT and SNEGSKA (reference sequence). The CDR3 is made up of 17 amino acids. Trimming took 0 bases from V and 2 from J, leaving 18 bases between them. CDR3 sequence reads: CSARDRFTVKNTDTQYF. In nucleotides, the CDR3 is TGCAGTGCTAGAGATCGTTTTACAGTTAAGAACACAGATACGCAGTATTTT.

This clonotype was observed once. The chain has TRBV3-1 and TRBJ1-6; maybe TRBD1 (6 bases). In germline, CDR1 is LGHDT, CDR2 YNNKEL (reference sequence). Trimming left V 5 bases short and J 6 bases short, with 11 bases between. The CDR3 loop spans 14 amino acids. The chain's CDR3 is CASSAKGGNSPLHF. CDR3 coding DNA: TGTGCCAGCAGCGCTAAGGGGGGTAATTCACCCCTCCACTTT.

This sequence joins TRBV2 and TRBJ2-3, with 10 positions matching TRBD2. This CDR3 comprises 14 residues. J gave up 6 bases and V 2 bases, and 2 bases lay outside the gene matches. Germline V gene sequence: CDR1 SNHLY, CDR2 FYNNEI. DNA of the CDR3: TGTGCCAGCAGTGAAATAGCGGGGGGCGATACGCAGTATTTT. Translated, it gives CASSEIAGGDTQYF.